A single T cell receptor beta chain is shown here with its context. The antigen is not known. This record belongs to a study of T cells expressing NK-cell markers. Study context: According to the study, TCR beta repertoires originated from sorted CD3+CD56+NKG2C+, CD3+CD56+NKG2C- and CD3+CD56-NKG2C+ T cells. Study-level results: In a group of 5 or 6 donors, dominant NKG2C+ clonotypes represented about 1.0-7.5% of CD8+ T cells.

UMIs were included in TCR beta cDNA generated by 5'RACE template switching. TCRdb derives one entry per CDR3 protein from the 5' RACE reads, leaving out DNA. The specimen's table records some 280,000 distinct CDR3 sequences. The CDR3 runs 14 residues. CDR1 and CDR2 (germline): DFQATT, SNEGSKA (reference sequence). The sample taken for sequencing was blood T cells: a sorted CD56 or NKG2C T cell subset, CD4+ or CD8+ T cells, or bulk PBMC T cells (not recorded which). This receptor was taken from a man aged 18 to 35 in good health. This chain uses TRBV20-1 with TRBJ1-1; lacking DNA, the TRBD1 call made by TCRdb goes unchecked. CDR3 residues: CSARRGGVNTEAFF.